The present T cell receptor (beta chain) was sequenced within a study of CXCR3-negative and CXCR3-positive naive CD8 T cells. Study observations and caveats: In CXCR3-positive naive cells, the TRB CDR3s were more hydrophobic than in CXCR3-negative naive cells. Diversity ran similarly high across both naive subsets but far lower in memory CD8+ cells. With respect to TRBV-TRBJ usage, naive CXCR3-negative and CXCR3-positive cells were similar; memory differed. For the naive subsets, surface CD5 was similar, and TCR strength was inferred from TRB CDR3 properties.

UMI labels and 5' RACE were used to prepare the TRB cDNA libraries. Using the 5' RACE reads, TCRdb records one entry per CDR3 protein without DNA. Its table records some 54,000 distinct CDR3 sequences. CD45RO-CCR7+CD27+CD95- expression identified naive CD8+ T cells. CDR3 length: 12 amino acids. The germline CDR1 and CDR2 sequences are SEHNR and FQNEAQ (reference sequence). About this clonotype: Its specificity is unknown.

The chain uses TRBV7-9 and TRBJ1-2. The sample taken for sequencing was naive CXCR3+ CD8+ T cells from blood. The subset denotes: CD45RO-CCR7+CD27+CD95- naive CD8+ T cells expressing CXCR3 (TNR3+). The sequence was collected from a human donor in good health. Some clones in this sample may be carry-over from other donors' samples. This CDR3 reads CASSQTGYGYTF.